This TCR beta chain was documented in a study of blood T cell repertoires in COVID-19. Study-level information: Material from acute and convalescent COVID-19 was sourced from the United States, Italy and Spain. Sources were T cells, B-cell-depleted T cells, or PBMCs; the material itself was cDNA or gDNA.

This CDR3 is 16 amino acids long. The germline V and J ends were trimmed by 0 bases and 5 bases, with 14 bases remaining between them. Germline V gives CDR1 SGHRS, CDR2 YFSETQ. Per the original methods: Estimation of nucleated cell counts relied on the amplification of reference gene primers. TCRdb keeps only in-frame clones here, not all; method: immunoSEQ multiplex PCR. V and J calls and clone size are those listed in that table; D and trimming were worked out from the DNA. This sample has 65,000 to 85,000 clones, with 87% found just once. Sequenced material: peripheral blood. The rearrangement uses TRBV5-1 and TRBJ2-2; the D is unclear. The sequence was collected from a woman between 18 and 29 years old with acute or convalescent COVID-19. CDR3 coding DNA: TGCGCCAGCAGCTTGGAGGCTCGCGTGAGGACCGGGGAGCTGTTTTTT. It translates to CASSLEARVRTGELFF.